Listed below are T cell receptor beta chains from one sample, sequenced in a study of blood T cell repertoires in COVID-19. Measured with immunoSEQ multiplex PCR; TCRdb has only the in-frame clones, and not every one. The repertoire has approximately 140,000 clones, roughly 90% of them found once; the top ten carry roughly a tenth. Sequencing was done on a sample of peripheral blood. The receptors come from a man aged 50-59 years with active or convalescent COVID-19. CDR3s include the opening cysteine and the closing phenylalanine or tryptophan. The order of the fields is D gene, V gene, clone size, J gene, CDR3 protein, CDR3 DNA. D genes are given only for firm matches. Not all rows give a size; the values are once, few, many and, for expanded clones, a class.

D: TRBD1
V: TRBV7-9
size: .
J: TRBJ1-5
CDR3: CASSSQGNQPQHF
DNA: TGTGCCAGCAGCTCACAGGGGAATCAGCCCCAGCATTTT

D: TRBD1
V: TRBV7-9
size: .
J: TRBJ1-1
CDR3: CASSTDLTGIFTEAFF
DNA: TGTGCCAGCAGCACAGACTTGACAGGGATCTTCACTGAAGCTTTCTTT

D: TRBD2
V: TRBV6-5
size: .
J: TRBJ2-7
CDR3: CASRSSGRSYEQYF
DNA: TGTGCCAGCCGAAGTAGCGGGAGATCCTACGAGCAGTACTTC

D: .
V: TRBV28
size: .
J: TRBJ1-5
CDR3: CASSLGQGTQPQHF
DNA: TGTGCCAGCAGTTTGGGGCAGGGGACTCAGCCCCAGCATTTT

D: .
V: TRBV30
size: .
J: TRBJ2-4
CDR3: CAWSYGGNSKNIQYF
DNA: TGTGCCTGGAGCTACGGGGGTAATTCCAAAAACATTCAGTACTTC

D: .
V: TRBV7-2
size: .
J: TRBJ2-1
CDR3: CASSLVAVSSAYNEQFF
DNA: TGTGCCAGCAGCTTAGTTGCAGTGAGTAGCGCCTACAATGAGCAGTTCTTC

D: .
V: TRBV3-1/TRBV3-2
size: once
J: TRBJ1-3
CDR3: CAPQNTIYF
DNA: TGTGCCCCACAGAACACCATATATTTT

D: .
V: TRBV12-5
size: .
J: TRBJ1-1
CDR3: CASGLSGGMNTEAFF
DNA: TGTGCTAGTGGTTTGTCGGGGGGCATGAACACTGAAGCTTTCTTT

D: .
V: TRBV7-8
size: once
J: TRBJ2-3
CDR3: CASSLEGAAASTDTQYF
DNA: TGTGCCAGCAGCTTAGAAGGCGCGGCTGCTAGCACAGATACGCAGTATTTT

D: TRBD1
V: TRBV4-1
size: .
J: TRBJ2-1
CDR3: CASSQGQGYNEQFF
DNA: TGCGCCAGCAGCCAAGGACAGGGCTACAATGAGCAGTTCTTC

D: TRBD2
V: TRBV6-5
size: .
J: TRBJ2-7
CDR3: CASSYAYTAGGAEQYF
DNA: TGTGCCAGCAGTTACGCATATACGGCGGGAGGTGCCGAGCAGTACTTC

D: .
V: TRBV24-1
size: .
J: TRBJ2-1
CDR3: CATSPPGDSYNEQFF
DNA: TGTGCCACCAGCCCTCCCGGGGACTCCTACAATGAGCAGTTCTTC

D: TRBD1
V: TRBV27
size: .
J: TRBJ2-1
CDR3: CASKGQGIVYEQFF
DNA: TGTGCCAGCAAGGGACAGGGCATAGTCTATGAGCAGTTCTTC